This TCR beta chain was documented in a study of blood T cell repertoires in COVID-19. Whole-study context: Some COVID-19 samples were acute and others convalescent; all came from the United States, Italy and Spain.

This clone has more than one count but fewer than ten. Clones were read by immunoSEQ multiplex PCR, and TCRdb kept only the in-frame ones, dropping some. The profile covers just under 65,000 clones, with approximately 78% appearing a single time and 14% taken by the ten largest. The origin of this receptor is a man aged 55 to 70 with COVID-19, enrolled during active disease. Sample: peripheral blood.

For the CDR3, the DNA is TGTGCCAGCGGACTGAAAGGACTAGCCTACGAGCAGTACTTC. It encodes CASGLKGLAYEQYF. V and J are TRBV11-2 and TRBJ2-7; the match to TRBD2 covers 7 bases. J lost 2 bases, V lost 8 bases, and 9 bases had no gene match. Germline V gene lookup returns CDR1 SGHAT and CDR2 FQNNGV. The CDR3 sequence is 14 residues long.